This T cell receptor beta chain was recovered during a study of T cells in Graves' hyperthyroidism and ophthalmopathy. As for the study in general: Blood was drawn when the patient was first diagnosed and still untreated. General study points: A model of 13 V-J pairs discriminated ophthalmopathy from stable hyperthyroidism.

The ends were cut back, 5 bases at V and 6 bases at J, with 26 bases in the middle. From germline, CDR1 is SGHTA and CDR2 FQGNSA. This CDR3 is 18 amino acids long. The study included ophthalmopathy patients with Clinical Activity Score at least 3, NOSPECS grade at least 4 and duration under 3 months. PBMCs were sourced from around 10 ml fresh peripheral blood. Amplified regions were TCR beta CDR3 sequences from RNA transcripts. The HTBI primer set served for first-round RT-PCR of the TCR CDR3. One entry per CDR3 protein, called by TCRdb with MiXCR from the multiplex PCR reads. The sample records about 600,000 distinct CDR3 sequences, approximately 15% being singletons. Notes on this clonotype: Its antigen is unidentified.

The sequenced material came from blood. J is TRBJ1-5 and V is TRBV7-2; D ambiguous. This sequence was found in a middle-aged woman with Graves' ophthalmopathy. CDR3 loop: CASSPQGRGVDISQPQHF. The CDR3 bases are TGTGCCAGCAGCCCCCAAGGGCGTGGGGTAGATATCAGTCAGCCCCAGCATTTT.